This TCR beta chain originates from a study of cytomegalovirus exposure and HLA in healthy donors. The primer mix had 60 Vbeta and 13 Jbeta primers. Sequencing used immunoSEQ multiplex PCR; TCRdb keeps in-frame clones, though not all of them. The sample lists about 150,000 clones, approximately 74% occurring once. Whole-study results and caveats: Some V segments, including TRBV6-2 and TRBV6-3, were excluded as indistinguishable. By a later analysis, the bulk of CMV-associated TCR beta chains appeared HLA-restricted. TCR beta chains associated with HLA were, in a later analysis, more clonally expanded than equally common others. A later analysis found TCR association rates differed by HLA locus, highest for DRB1 and lowest for HLA-C.

Trimming took 5 bases from V and 0 from J, leaving 14 bases between them. From germline, CDR1 is LNHDA and CDR2 SQIVND (reference sequence). This CDR3 comprises 15 residues. Comments on this clone: The antigen is unknown.

This chain connects TRBV19 to TRBJ2-7, with D possibly TRBD2 on 6 matching bases. The TCR comes from a man younger than 30 in good health and CMV-seronegative. The specimen was PBMCs. In nucleotides, the CDR3 is TGTGCCAGTAGTCCCCGTGGGGGGAGCTCCTACGAGCAGTACTTC. It is translated as CASSPRGGSSYEQYF.